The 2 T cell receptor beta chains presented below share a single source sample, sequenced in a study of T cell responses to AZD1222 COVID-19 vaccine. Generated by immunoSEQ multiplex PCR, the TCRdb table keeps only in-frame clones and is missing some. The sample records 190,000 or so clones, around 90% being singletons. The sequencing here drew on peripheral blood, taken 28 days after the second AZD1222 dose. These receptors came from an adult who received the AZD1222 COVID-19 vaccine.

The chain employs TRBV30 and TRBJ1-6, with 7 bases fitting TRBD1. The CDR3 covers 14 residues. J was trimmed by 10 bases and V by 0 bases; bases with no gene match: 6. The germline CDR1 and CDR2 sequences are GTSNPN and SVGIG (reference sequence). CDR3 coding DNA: TGTGCCTGGAGTGTTGACAGGGTTAAGTCACCCCTCCACTTT. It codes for CAWSVDRVKSPLHF. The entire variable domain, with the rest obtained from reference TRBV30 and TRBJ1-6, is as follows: SQTIHQWPATLVQPVGSPLSLECTVEGTSNPNLYWYRQAAGRGLQLLFYSVGIGQISSEVPQNLSASRPQDRQFILSSKKLLLSDSGFYLCAWSVDRVKSPLHFGNGTRLTVT.

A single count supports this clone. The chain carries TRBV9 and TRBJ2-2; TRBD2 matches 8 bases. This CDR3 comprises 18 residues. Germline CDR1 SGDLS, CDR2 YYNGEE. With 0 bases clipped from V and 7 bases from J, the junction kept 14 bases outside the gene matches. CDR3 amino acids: CASSVVGLAGHSGGELFF. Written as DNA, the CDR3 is TGTGCCAGCAGCGTAGTAGGGCTAGCGGGCCACTCGGGCGGGGAGCTGTTTTTT. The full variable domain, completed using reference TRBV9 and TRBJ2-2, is DSGVTQTPKHLITATGQRVTLRCSPRSGDLSVYWYQQSLDQGLQFLIQYYNGEERAKGNILERFSAQQFPDLHSELNLSSLELGDSALYFCASSVVGLAGHSGGELFFGEGSRLTVL.